This TCR beta chain was captured by sequencing in a study of cytomegalovirus exposure and HLA in healthy donors (dated by TCRdb to about 2017). With regard to the full study: In an earlier analysis of under 750 of the donors, less than 350 Gb of sequence data and some 100 million unique TCR beta sequences from roughly 180 million T cells were reported. An early release covering 550 to 700 HLA-typed donors comprised about 320 gigabases of sequencing data and around 85 million unique TCR sequences. Of the approximately 400 genotyped donors, roughly 85% fell in the genetic ancestry cluster associated with self-reported Caucasian donors. The study aimed to test whether cataloging public T cell receptors could reveal signatures of past pathogen exposure. Using immunosequencing, the study profiled T cell repertoires from about 620 subjects and related those repertoires to cytomegalovirus serostatus. Besides the first cohort of roughly 660 subjects, a separate validation cohort made up of over 100 different subjects was used. To predict cytomegalovirus infection status, the study brought together high-throughput TCR immunosequencing, statistical association of individual TCRs with disease status, and machine learning. A later analysis re-analyzed previously published TCR beta repertoires from 600 to 850 donors and added high-resolution HLA genotyping to study TCR occurrence patterns. The later analysis used no new phenotypic data to find candidate immune exposures, relying instead on TCR beta sequences and their occurrence across donors. An earlier analysis of several hundred of the donors used high-throughput TCR beta sequencing to judge whether each TCR beta V gene segment behaved as functional or pseudogenic. Donor age, sex, ethnicity and CMV serostatus were compiled together with the repertoire data. In a later genetic analysis, genome-wide SNP genotypes for 398 of the 666 donors were used, and that subset was treated as a discovery cohort. All discovery cohort repertoires had been generated on a single sequencing platform. HLA typing included class I and class II loci at four-digit resolution. Typing coverage differed by locus: A, B, C, DRB1 and DQB1 were typed in about 629-630 donors, DQA1 in about 510, DPA1 in nearly 610, and DPB1 in just under 490. Roughly 5 DR-DQ haplotypes were handled as single units for association and clustering, since linkage in the cohort was strong. Among 350 to 400 genotyped donors of the cohort, an average of around 240,000 unique TCR beta nucleotide sequences were sequenced per donor, roughly 20% of them non-productive. The paper as a whole reports these results and caveats: An association between a missense DCLRE1C variant and V-gene and J-gene trimming of TCR beta chains was found in a later genetic analysis and replicated in an independent cohort. Roughly 15 rarely observed V segments, including chromosome 9 orphons, were excluded from the earlier analysis of a few hundred of the donors because counts were too low. In the study, 150 to 200 TCR beta chains were listed as associated with cytomegalovirus. A further reported finding was that TCR beta sequences accurately predicted the HLA-A and HLA-B alleles for most subjects in the first cohort. A later analysis associated 16,951 TCR beta sequences with specific HLA alleles at a false discovery rate of 0.05. In an earlier analysis of about 600 of the donors, most TCR beta V segments appeared in productive rearrangements about 90% or about 30% of the time, broadly matching IMGT annotations. Correlated functional status among segregating V segments might reflect linkage disequilibrium, but an unknown experimental factor could not be ruled out. Only TCR beta chains were sequenced in this cohort, and the absence of alpha or paired-chain data limited detectable features. Most TCR sequences were observed very rarely across donors, whereas some public TCRs were present in many individuals. The classifier was reported to diagnose cytomegalovirus status with high specificity and sensitivity in both the original and validation cohorts. When HLA alleles, especially DR and DQ, strongly co-occurred, attributing TCR associations to individual alleles was difficult. CMV serostatus was the only immune exposure information available for the cohort. HLA typing was unavailable for some donors at each locus, so association tests used only the typed subset. The presence/absence analyses assumed that sequencing depth was roughly uniform across donors, and that assumption may not be true. Several of the top co-occurrence clusters appeared to be linked to parvovirus B19, influenza, CMV and Epstein-Barr virus, according to a later analysis. Some IMGT-functional V segments, including TRBV6-2 and TRBV6-3, could not be distinguished by the 87-base-pair reads and were therefore excluded. In a later analysis, most CMV-associated TCR beta chains were found to appear HLA-restricted, with HLA associations seemingly driven largely by CMV exposure. According to a later genetic analysis, donors in an Asian-associated ancestry cluster had fewer N-insertions in productive TCRs than the approximately 650-donor mean. A later analysis found that HLA-associated TCR beta chains were more clonally expanded and had lower generation probabilities than equally common non-associated chains. In a later analysis, TCR association rates were found to vary across HLA loci, with the most associated TCRs seen for DRB1 alleles and the fewest for HLA-C alleles. In vitro tests confirmed that a few of the cytomegalovirus-associated TCR beta chains recognize cytomegalovirus antigens. The sequencing pipeline was judged likely to have produced a cluster of highly shared sequence variants as a technical artifact. The authors suggested that the approach could potentially be extended to other disease states and immunological phenotypes.

The cohort was made up of hundreds of healthy bone marrow donors. All cohort members were sampled while nominally healthy, although unrecorded immune exposures were likely present. The donor was CMV seronegative and belonged to the group of 352 seronegative cohort members. A peripheral blood sample was provided by each donor, and peripheral blood mononuclear cells were used for TCR beta sequencing. The Qiagen DNeasy Blood Extraction Kit was used to extract genomic DNA from the blood cell samples. The CDR3 covers 15 residues, taking in both the cysteine and the phenylalanine. The entry retains the CDR3 DNA only, 45 bases that are in frame from base 1. V is cut back by 0 bases and J by 2 bases, with 0 bases in the junction unmatched. In the germline V gene, CDR1 corresponds to SGHRS and CDR2 to YFSETQ. Library preparation employed the immunoSEQ multiplex PCR assay. The multiplex PCR relied on a mix of 60 forward primers for TCR Vbeta segments and 13 reverse primers for TCR Jbeta segments. The CDR3 region of rearranged TCR beta genes was amplified from genomic DNA by a multiplex PCR assay. On the Illumina HiSeq System, the amplified TCR beta libraries were sequenced as 87-base-pair reads. The original methods were these. A later analysis tallied around 80 million unique TCR beta chains across the 660 or so repertoires, and around 10 million of those chains were shared by two or more donors. A nearest-neighbor algorithm error-corrected the raw reads and collapsed the reads into unique sequences, merging closely related sequences to remove PCR and sequencing errors. Alignment of CDR3 sequences to IMGT reference sequences was used to assign V, D and J gene segments. For a sequence to be retained, a match of at least six nucleotides was required to both a V gene segment and a J gene segment. A rearrangement counted as productive if the CDR3 had no stop codons and remained in frame with V and J, and every other rearrangement counted as non-productive. Following IMGT convention, CDR3 was defined as the stretch from the second conserved V-encoded cysteine to the conserved J-encoded phenylalanine. Sequences without an unambiguous match to a single V gene segment were excluded from the earlier analysis of several hundred of the donors. An earlier analysis of roughly 590 of the donors called V segments functional above 56.7% productive rearrangements and segregating when the between-donor standard deviation exceeded 5%. A statistical classification framework was developed to diagnose cytomegalovirus status using the catalog of TCR beta chain sequences. In a later analysis, V and J genes were assigned by comparing TCR nucleotide sequences against IMGT/GENE-DB human TR gene sequences. The TCRdist pipeline was used in a later analysis to assign CDR3 sequences and most-parsimonious VDJ recombination scenarios. In a later analysis, every TCR beta chain was defined by the combination of its CDR3 amino acid sequence and its V-gene family, and reads without a unique V-gene family were dropped. In a later analysis, 450 to 600 highly shared, low-generation-probability nucleotide sequences were removed to address suspected cross-contamination and a sequencing artifact. For each public chain, a later analysis derived a clonal expansion index from normalized ranks of inferred template counts within each repertoire. Generation probabilities in a later analysis came from a VDJ recombination model fitted to out-of-frame rearrangements, and those results were checked against IGoR. A later analysis scored TCR-TCR, TCR-HLA and TCR-CMV co-occurrence with hypergeometric tests, applying a repertoire-size bias correction to TCR pairs. A later analysis estimated false discovery rates by permuting HLA or CMV assignments 20 times. In a later analysis, co-occurring TCRs were grouped using DBSCAN, and TCRdist sequence similarity was added for clustering within HLA-allele-positive subsets. Co-occurrence clustering excluded repertoires with fewer than 30,000 or more than 120,000 public chains, plus five with anomalous nucleotide sharing. The clones in this table, taken by TCRdb from immuneACCESS, are in-frame only. Not every clone is retained; where verified, under half of the shortfall comes from an unresolved V gene, and the cause of the rest is unknown. That table gives V, J and clone size, and the DNA gave D and trimming. The sample data list a few hundred thousand clones, and roughly 80% of these were observed just once. The ten largest clones capture approximately 0.3% of the sample.

Of note for this clone: Its antigen has not been determined. Per-nucleotide qualities are absent, and no much larger clonotype sits a single base away.

Source material: PBMCs. This chain joins TRBV5-1 to TRBJ2-1, and TRBD1 matches 9 of the central bases. The source of this sequence is a girl aged 2 to 10 in good health and CMV-seronegative. The CDR3 corresponds to CASSLGQGAYNEQFF. The nucleotide sequence is TGCGCCAGCAGCTTGGGACAGGGGGCCTACAATGAGCAGTTCTTC.